A single sample is the source of the 19 T cell receptor beta chains below, sequenced in a study of blood T cells in healthy people across ages. The authors ran a second PCR of about 7 to 11 cycles using a sample-barcoded 5' primer and a J-beta primer mix. Via MiXCR, TCRdb re-called the 5' RACE reads, giving one row per CDR3 protein. Of about 700,000 distinct CDR3 sequences listed, 32% are singletons. The sample was blood. The receptors were sampled from a woman over 75 in good health.

The sample holds many counts of this clonotype. CDR3 in DNA: TGTGCCAGCAGCGCGGACAGGGTAGGGAATGGCTACACCTTC. Residues: CASSADRVGNGYTF. V and J are TRBV7-2 and TRBJ1-2; 8 positions match TRBD1. Germline CDR1 and CDR2: SGHTA and FQGNSA. The V segment lost 5 bases and the J segment 6 bases; nucleotides outside the gene matches: 8. The CDR3 spans 14 residues.

Notes on this clonotype: A much more abundant neighbour one base away suggests this may be a read error. V gene TRBV29-1 combines with J gene TRBJ2-2; possible D gene TRBD2, 7 bases. V lost 5 bases and J lost 6, with 13 bases in between. Germline values: CDR1 SQVTM, CDR2 ANQGSEA. The CDR3 spans 13 residues. DNA for the CDR3: TGCAGCGTTTTCAAAGGGGGGGCCGGGGAGCTGTTTTTT. Its translation: CSVFKGGAGELFF.

In this sample, this clonotype turned up once. V usage is TRBV20-1 and J usage is TRBJ2-1, with D perhaps TRBD2 (5 bases). Germline loops: CDR1 DFQATT, CDR2 SNEGSKA (reference sequence). Trimming took 0 bases from V and 0 from J, leaving 12 bases between them. The CDR3 loop spans 16 amino acids. The CDR3 protein is CSARDQAASSYNEQFF. In DNA form, the CDR3 reads TGCAGTGCTAGAGATCAAGCGGCAAGCTCCTACAATGAGCAGTTCTTC.

V gene TRBV19 combines with J gene TRBJ2-1; TRBD1 aligns across 8 bases. The CDR3 has 16 amino acids. Looked up from germline, CDR1 is LNHDA and CDR2 is SQIVND (reference sequence). J was trimmed by 5 bases and V by 5 bases; bases with no gene match: 11. CDR3 sequence (DNA): TGTGCCAGTAGTCCTAAAAACAGGGGGATTGACAATGAGCAGTTCTTC. It translates to CASSPKNRGIDNEQFF.

V gene TRBV15 combines with J gene TRBJ2-1; either TRBD1 or TRBD2 may fit D (6 bases each). This CDR3 spans 15 amino acids. The V end lost 1 base, the J end lost 3 bases, and 10 bases lay between the germline ends. CDR1 and CDR2 from the germline V gene are LNHNV and YYDKDF (reference sequence). The CDR3 nucleotides are TGTGCCACCAGCAGAGGAAGGGGGGTCTACAATGAGCAGTTCTTC. It is translated as CATSRGRGVYNEQFF.

This clonotype was picked up a small number of times. The chain couples TRBV20-1 to TRBJ1-2, with TRBD1 identical over 9 bases. Germline loops: CDR1 DFQATT, CDR2 SNEGSKA (reference sequence). This CDR3 has 12 residues. V shed 5 bases and J 6 bases; nucleotides not matched to a gene: 4. The CDR3 DNA sequence: TGCAGTGCTTACAGGGGGCATGATGGCTACACCTTC. Amino acids: CSAYRGHDGYTF.

In its sample, this clonotype was seen many times. J is TRBJ2-7 and V is TRBV6-2 or TRBV6-3; TRBD2 aligns across 9 bases. Per germline, CDR1 MNHEY and CDR2 SVGEGT. The V and J ends lost 3 bases and 3 bases, in that order; junction bases with no gene match: 6. CDR3 length: 15 amino acids. CDR3 residues: CASSYPGTSNYEQYF. CDR3 DNA sequence: TGTGCCAGCAGTTATCCCGGGACTAGCAACTACGAGCAGTACTTC.

This clonotype was recorded at least ten times. This chain connects TRBV2 to TRBJ2-2; TRBD2 agrees at 11 bases. The length of the CDR3 is 17 residues. CDR1 is SNHLY and CDR2 is FYNNEI in the germline V gene. J was trimmed by 6 bases and V by 4 bases; bases with no gene match: 10. Here the CDR3 reads CASSGNLPGLAAGELFF. CDR3 sequence (DNA): TGTGCCAGCAGTGGTAATCTTCCGGGACTAGCGGCCGGGGAGCTGTTTTTT. Full variable domain (rest looked up from reference TRBV2 and TRBJ2-2): EPEVTQTPSHQVTQMGQEVILRCVPISNHLYFYWYRQILGQKVEFLVSFYNNEISEKSEIFDDQFSVERPDGSNFTLKIRSTKLEDSAMYFCASSGNLPGLAAGELFFGEGSRLTVL.

There are many counts of this clonotype. V gene TRBV7-8 combines with J gene TRBJ2-5; a weak D match, TRBD2 (6 bases). Germline lookup yields CDR1 SGHVS and CDR2 FQNEAQ. The V and J ends lost 4 bases and 2 bases respectively, with 17 bases between them. The CDR3 covers 16 residues. The CDR3, as DNA: TGTGCCAGCAGCTCCCGCGCGGGGAGCACACAAGAGACCCAGTACTTC. Protein: CASSSRAGSTQETQYF. The entire variable domain, with the rest obtained from reference TRBV7-8 and TRBJ2-5, is as follows: GAGVSQSPRYKVAKRGQDVALRCDPISGHVSLFWYQQALGQGPEFLTYFQNEAQLDKSGLPSDRFFAERPEGSVSTLKIQRTQQEDSAVYLCASSSRAGSTQETQYFGPGTRLLVL.

The J gene is TRBJ2-5, the V gene TRBV20-1; the D gene is possibly TRBD2 (6 bases). The germline V gene has CDR1 DFQATT and CDR2 SNEGSKA (reference sequence). The CDR3 is 12 residues long. V shed 0 bases and J shed 7 bases, with 9 bases lying between them. CDR3 region: CSARELAGTQYF. The DNA of the CDR3 is TGCAGTGCTAGAGAACTAGCAGGGACCCAGTACTTC.

Worth noting for this clonotype: A read error may be the cause here, since a much bigger clone is one base away. The J gene is TRBJ2-7, the V gene TRBV6-2 or TRBV6-3; D is uncertain. Germline loops: CDR1 MNHEY, CDR2 SVGEGT. The CDR3 extends over 13 amino acids. The CDR3 sequence: CAATEQNPYERYF. The CDR3 DNA follows: TGTGCCGCAACCGAGCAGAATCCCTACGAGCGGTACTTC.

This clonotype was observed a handful of times. The junction shows a germline mismatch at one end, possibly a read error. The chain uses TRBV11-2 and TRBJ1-1; weak D call: TRBD1 (6 bases). This CDR3 spans 14 amino acids. CDR1 is SGHAT and CDR2 is FQNNGV in the germline V gene. CDR3 sequence (DNA): TGTGCCGGCAGCGAGGGCAGGGGGAACACTGAAGCTTTCTTT. It is translated as CAGSEGRGNTEAFF.

The chain is built from TRBV7-9 and TRBJ2-7; D is unresolved. V was pared by 2 bases and J by 1 base, with 9 bases between. The CDR3 loop spans 14 amino acids. Per the germline V gene, CDR1 is SEHNR and CDR2 is FQNEAQ (reference sequence). The CDR3 loop is CASSLSASSYEQYF. CDR3 DNA: TGTGCCAGCAGCTTATCGGCGAGTTCCTACGAGCAGTACTTC.

This clonotype was detected only a few times. The chain couples TRBV21-1 to TRBJ1-1; the table's D gene call, TRBD1, was not cross checked with the DNA. TRBV21-1 is noted as a pseudogene. The length of the CDR3 is 15 residues. The DNA of the CDR3 is TGTGCCAGCAGCAAAGGGGACAGGAGGAACACTGAAGCTTTCTTT. This encodes CASSKGDRRNTEAFF.

This chain connects TRBV28 to TRBJ2-3; 8 bases fit TRBD2. V lost 4 bases to trimming and J lost 0 bases; unmatched junction nucleotides: 15. The CDR3 covers 19 residues. Germline loops: CDR1 MDHEN, CDR2 SYDVKM. The CDR3 DNA reads TGTGCCAGCAGTTCCCCAGCGGGGGTTGGGGCCCCAAGCACAGATACGCAGTATTTT. Translating gives CASSSPAGVGAPSTDTQYF.

This clonotype was seen repeatedly, ten times or more. The chain employs TRBV6-6 and TRBJ2-7; 8 nucleotides match TRBD1. V lost 5 bases to trimming and J lost 0 bases; unmatched junction nucleotides: 6. CDR1 is MNHNY, CDR2 SVGAGI, per germline (reference sequence). The CDR3 is 15 amino acids. In nucleotides, the CDR3 is TGTGCCAGCAGTCCGACAGGGGAGAGCTCCTACGAGCAGTACTTC. Its protein is CASSPTGESSYEQYF.

V is TRBV10-2 and J is TRBJ2-5; the match to TRBD2 covers 9 bases. The J call may be faulty, since TRBJ2-7 better matches the DNA end. This CDR3 contains 15 residues. The germline V gene has CDR1 WSHSY and CDR2 SAAADI. The CDR3 protein is CASQGVAGALYEQYF. CDR3 nucleotides: TGCGCCAGCCAGGGGGTAGCGGGAGCACTTTACGAGCAGTACTTC.

This clonotype was recorded at least ten times. This rearrangement joins TRBV12-3 or TRBV12-4 to TRBJ2-1; D unresolved. The V end was cut by 8 bases, the J end by 4 bases, with 6 bases between. The CDR3 length is 11 residues. The CDR3 is CASGLYNEQFF. Here the CDR3 DNA reads TGTGCCAGCGGCCTTTACAATGAGCAGTTCTTC.

This sequence joins TRBV20-1 and TRBJ1-2; D ambiguous. V was pared by 5 bases and J by 3 bases, with 16 bases between. CDR1 and CDR2 from the germline V gene are DFQATT and SNEGSKA (reference sequence). CDR3 length: 14 amino acids. CDR3 DNA: TGCAGTGCTTTCACGGGAGACTCCGACTATGGCTACACCTTC. This codes for CSAFTGDSDYGYTF.